This T cell receptor beta chain was captured in a study of cytomegalovirus exposure and HLA in healthy donors (dated by TCRdb to 2016 to 2017). Regarding the complete study: An earlier analysis of more than 550 of the donors reported 276 Gb of sequence data and some 110 million unique TCR beta sequences obtained from 150 million to 200 million T cells. Approximately 330 gigabases of sequencing data and 75 million to 85 million unique TCR sequences made up an early release that covered approximately 700 HLA-typed donors. Of the 300 to 500 genotyped donors, 81% were placed in the genetic ancestry cluster associated with self-reported Caucasian donors. The study was designed to test whether signatures of past pathogen exposure could be identified by cataloging public T cell receptors. The study profiled the T cell repertoires of about 640 subjects by immunosequencing and related them to cytomegalovirus serostatus. A separate validation cohort of over a hundred different subjects was used in addition to the 666-subject first cohort. To predict cytomegalovirus infection status, the study combined high-throughput TCR immunosequencing, statistical association of individual TCRs with disease status, and machine learning. A later analysis re-examined previously published TCR beta repertoires from about 670 donors and added high-resolution HLA genotyping to investigate patterns of TCR occurrence. Rather than using new phenotypic data, the later analysis identified candidate immune exposures from TCR beta sequences and from how often those sequences occurred across donors. To decide whether each TCR beta V gene segment behaved as functional or pseudogenic, an earlier analysis of 587 of the donors relied on high-throughput TCR beta sequencing. Donor age, sex, ethnicity and CMV serostatus were compiled alongside the repertoire data. In a later genetic analysis, genome-wide SNP genotypes for about three fifths of the 666 donors were used, and that subset was treated as a discovery cohort. All discovery cohort repertoires had been generated on a single sequencing platform. HLA typing covered class I and class II loci at four-digit resolution. Typing coverage differed by locus: A, B, C, DRB1 and DQB1 were typed in about 620-630 donors, DQA1 in roughly 510, DPA1 in 600 to 610, and DPB1 in 400 to 480. Roughly five DR-DQ haplotypes were handled as single units for association and clustering because linkage in the cohort was strong. Among 350 to 400 genotyped donors of the cohort, an average of approximately 230,000 unique TCR beta nucleotide sequences were sequenced per donor, around 18% of them non-productive. Here is what the overall study found, with its caveats: In a later genetic analysis, a missense DCLRE1C variant was associated with V-gene and J-gene trimming of TCR beta chains, and the association was replicated in an independent cohort. In a later analysis, most CMV-associated TCR beta chains were found to appear HLA-restricted, with HLA associations seemingly driven largely by CMV exposure. The earlier analysis of about 600 of the donors excluded some 15 rarely observed V segments, including chromosome 9 orphons, because counts were too low. In a later analysis, the rate of TCR association differed among HLA loci, with DRB1 alleles having the most associated TCRs and HLA-C alleles having the fewest. Cytomegalovirus status was reported to be diagnosed by the classifier with high specificity and sensitivity in both the original and validation cohorts. A later analysis reported that several top co-occurrence clusters appeared linked to parvovirus B19, influenza, CMV and Epstein-Barr virus. HLA typing was unavailable for some donors at each locus, so association tests used only the typed subset. For the cohort, immune exposure information was limited to CMV serostatus. Compared with equally common non-associated chains, HLA-associated TCR beta chains in a later analysis were more clonally expanded and had lower generation probabilities. A later analysis associated 15,000 to 20,000 TCR beta sequences with specific HLA alleles at a false discovery rate of 0.05. Presence/absence analyses assumed roughly uniform sequencing depth across donors, an assumption that may not hold. The sequencing pipeline was judged likely to have produced a cluster of highly shared sequence variants as a technical artifact. Three of the identified cytomegalovirus-associated TCR beta chains were confirmed in vitro to be specific for cytomegalovirus antigens. In an earlier analysis of several hundred of the donors, most TCR beta V segments were observed in productive rearrangements about 90% or about 30% of the time, broadly matching IMGT annotations. According to the authors, the approach could potentially be generalized to other disease states and immunological phenotypes. When HLA alleles, especially DR and DQ, strongly co-occurred, TCR associations were difficult to assign to individual alleles. In the study, about 150 TCR beta chains were listed as associated with cytomegalovirus. Most TCR sequences were observed very rarely across donors, whereas some public TCRs were present in many individuals. In this cohort, only TCR beta chains were sequenced, and detectable features were limited by the absence of alpha or paired-chain data. A further reported finding was that TCR beta sequences accurately predicted the HLA-A and HLA-B alleles for most subjects in the first cohort. Linkage disequilibrium might explain the correlated functional status among segregating V segments, but an unknown experimental factor could not be ruled out. Some IMGT-functional V segments, including TRBV6-2 and TRBV6-3, could not be told apart with the 87-base-pair reads, so those segments were excluded. According to a later genetic analysis, donors in an Asian-associated ancestry cluster had fewer N-insertions in productive TCRs than the roughly 670-donor mean.

The CDR3 sequence holds 15 residues, the cysteine and phenylalanine included. Of the read, only the CDR3 DNA is kept; its 45 bases are in frame from base 1. V loses 1 base of germline sequence and J loses 1 base, and the interval between the two ends is 10 bases. CDR1 and CDR2, per the germline V gene (reference sequence), are LNHDA and SQIVND. In regard to this clone: Its antigen target is currently unknown. No base quality information exists; no much larger clone differs at one position.

The library was prepared using the immunoSEQ multiplex PCR assay. For the multiplex PCR, a mixture combining 60 forward primers for TCR Vbeta segments and 13 reverse primers for TCR Jbeta segments was used. The CDR3 region of rearranged TCR beta genes was amplified from genomic DNA with a multiplex PCR assay. The Illumina HiSeq System was used to sequence the amplified TCR beta libraries as 87-base-pair reads. On the authors' methods: Across the 500 to 750 repertoires, a later analysis counted approximately 75 million unique TCR beta chains, around 11 million of which were shared by at least two donors. Raw reads were error-corrected and collapsed into unique sequences with a nearest-neighbor algorithm that merged closely related sequences to remove PCR and sequencing errors. V, D and J gene segments were assigned by aligning CDR3 sequences to IMGT reference sequences. For a sequence to be retained, at least a six-nucleotide match to both a V gene segment and a J gene segment was required. A rearrangement was called productive if the CDR3 had no stop codons and remained in frame with V and J, and every other rearrangement was called non-productive. Following IMGT convention, CDR3 was defined as the stretch from the second conserved V-encoded cysteine up to the conserved J-encoded phenylalanine. The earlier analysis of 500 to 750 of the donors excluded any sequence lacking an unambiguous match to a single V gene segment. In an earlier analysis of almost 600 of the donors, a V segment was called functional when productive rearrangements were above 56.7%, and segregating when the standard deviation between donors exceeded 5%. A statistical classification framework was built for diagnosing cytomegalovirus status from the catalog of TCR beta chain sequences. In a later analysis, TCR nucleotide sequences were compared against IMGT/GENE-DB human TR gene sequences so that V and J genes could be assigned. In a later analysis, CDR3 sequences and most-parsimonious VDJ recombination scenarios were assigned using the TCRdist pipeline. In a later analysis, each TCR beta chain was defined by its CDR3 amino acid sequence together with its V-gene family, and reads lacking a unique V-gene family were excluded. A later analysis removed nearly 600 highly shared, low-generation-probability nucleotide sequences to deal with suspected cross-contamination and a sequencing artifact. For each public chain, a later analysis derived a clonal expansion index from normalized ranks of inferred template counts within each repertoire. In a later analysis, generation probabilities were computed using a VDJ recombination model fitted to out-of-frame rearrangements, and the results were checked against IGoR. In a later analysis, hypergeometric tests were used to score TCR-TCR, TCR-HLA and TCR-CMV co-occurrence, with a repertoire-size bias correction applied to TCR pairs. To estimate false discovery rates, a later analysis permuted the HLA or CMV assignments 20 times. A later analysis grouped co-occurring TCRs with DBSCAN, adding TCRdist sequence similarity when clustering within HLA-allele-positive subsets. Repertoires with fewer than 30,000 or more than 120,000 public chains were left out of co-occurrence clustering, as were five repertoires with anomalous nucleotide sharing. Entries here come from immuneACCESS through TCRdb and include only in-frame sequences with V and J called. Some clones fail to appear in such tables; in the studies checked, an unresolved V gene covers under half of the shortfall, and the cause of the remainder is unknown. V and J calls and clone size are copied from that table; D and trimming were computed from the DNA. The sample records 120,000 to 150,000 clones, 60% to 85% of which are singletons. The ten top clones hold roughly 2.8% of the sample.

The cohort comprised more than 550 healthy bone marrow donors. Cohort members were all nominally healthy when sampled, although unrecorded immune exposures were likely present. The donor was CMV seronegative and belonged to the group of 352 seronegative cohort members. A peripheral blood sample was provided by each donor, and peripheral blood mononuclear cells were used for TCR beta sequencing. The Qiagen DNeasy Blood Extraction Kit was used to extract genomic DNA from the blood cell samples. This sequence was found in a male donor in good health and CMV-seronegative. Sequences were obtained from PBMCs. The chain employs TRBV19 and TRBJ1-2; confidence is insufficient to name the D gene. The CDR3 protein is CASSIGDRRNYGYTF. The DNA sequence is as follows: TGTGCCAGTAGTATAGGAGATCGCCGTAACTATGGCTACACCTTC. The CDR3, completed at both ends by the reference TRBV19 and TRBJ1-2 genes, gives the full variable domain DGGITQSPKYLFRKEGQNVTLSCEQNLNHDAMYWYRQDPGQGLRLIYYSQIVNDFQKGDIAEGYSVSREKKESFPLTVTSAQKNPTAFYLCASSIGDRRNYGYTFGSGTRLTVV.